This T cell receptor beta chain was sequenced in a study of T cell responses to AZD1222 COVID-19 vaccine. Clones were sequenced by immunoSEQ multiplex PCR, and TCRdb holds only the in-frame ones, with some missing. The sample records 120,000 or so clones, about 92% being singletons. V lost 4 bases and J lost 2; bases outside the gene matches: 6. CDR3 size: 16 residues. CDR1 and CDR2 from the germline V gene are LGHDT and YNNKEL (reference sequence). The specimen was peripheral blood, collected 28 days after the second AZD1222 dose. The TCR sequence derives from an adult who received the AZD1222 COVID-19 vaccine. V is TRBV3-1 (or the pseudogene TRBV3-2) and J is TRBJ2-5; 11 bases agree with TRBD2. The CDR3: CASSPGVAGGQETQYF. CDR3 bases: TGTGCCAGCAGCCCCGGAGTAGCGGGGGGGCAAGAGACCCAGTACTTC.